The 9 T cell receptor beta chains below all came from one sample that was sequenced in a study of cytomegalovirus exposure and HLA in healthy donors. 13 Jbeta primers and 60 Vbeta primers were used for the PCR. Assay: immunoSEQ multiplex PCR; the TCRdb copy retains only in-frame clones and omits some. The table includes about 150,000 clones, around three quarters detected once. Sequences were obtained from PBMCs. These receptors came from a woman in her thirties or forties in good health and CMV-seronegative.

The DNA of the CDR3 is TGCGCCAGCAGCAGGAGGGACAGGGCCCTCTACGAGCAGTACTTC. As protein: CASSRRDRALYEQYF. This rearrangement joins TRBV5-1 to TRBJ2-5; 9 nucleotides agree with TRBD1. Gene TRBJ2-7 matches the end of the DNA better, so the J call may be wrong. The germline V gene encodes CDR1 SGHRS and CDR2 YFSETQ. There are 15 residues in the CDR3.

The chain carries TRBV7-9 and TRBJ1-4; D call uncertain. V lost 1 base and J lost 0, with 9 bases in between. The CDR3 is made up of 16 amino acids. In germline, CDR1 is SEHNR, CDR2 FQNEAQ (reference sequence). CDR3 sequence: CASSLGDTATNEKLFF. In DNA form, the CDR3 reads TGTGCCAGCAGCTTAGGTGATACAGCAACTAATGAAAAACTGTTTTTT.

The chain uses TRBV19 and TRBJ1-5; maybe TRBD1 (5 bases). This CDR3 spans 17 amino acids. The germline gives CDR1 LNHDA, CDR2 SQIVND (reference sequence). V was cut by 3 bases and J by 4 bases, with 19 bases left in between. The CDR3 spells CASSIWGGRTFNQPQHF. In DNA form, the CDR3 reads TGTGCCAGTAGTATTTGGGGGGGACGGACCTTTAATCAGCCCCAGCATTTT.

This clone was seen a handful of times. This chain uses TRBV5-1 with TRBJ1-3; D possibly corresponds to TRBD1 (5 bases). This CDR3 contains 15 residues. Germline-derived CDR1 and CDR2 are SGHRS and YFSETQ. V was cut by 0 bases and J by 4 bases, with 11 bases left in between. The CDR3 sequence is CASSLGQSGGNTIYF. For the CDR3, the DNA is TGCGCCAGCAGCTTGGGACAGTCAGGAGGAAACACCATATATTTT.

V and J are TRBV5-4 and TRBJ2-7; D gene uncertain. The V gene's germline CDR1 is SGHNT and CDR2 YYREEE (reference sequence). V was pared by 3 bases and J by 1 base, with 8 bases between. CDR3 size: 13 residues. Here the CDR3 reads CASSSDKSYEQYF. The CDR3 bases are TGTGCCAGCAGCTCCGACAAGTCCTACGAGCAGTACTTC.

The rearrangement joins TRBV6-5 to TRBJ2-7; D gene uncertain. The ends were cut back, 5 bases at V and 0 bases at J, with 14 bases in the middle. Germline V gives CDR1 MNHEY, CDR2 SVGAGI. The CDR3 runs to 15 residues. CDR3 amino acids: CASSPVKRNSYEQYF. The CDR3 region has the DNA TGTGCCAGCAGTCCCGTAAAGCGTAACTCCTACGAGCAGTACTTC.

The chain carries TRBV27 and TRBJ2-5; 7 nucleotides line up with TRBD1. The J call may be mistaken, given a closer DNA end match to TRBJ2-7. Germline loops: CDR1 MNHEY, CDR2 SMNVEV (reference sequence). The CDR3 loop spans 14 amino acids. CDR3 coding DNA: TGTGCCAGCAGTCAACAGGGGATCCTTTACGAGCAGTACTTC. Translated, it gives CASSQQGILYEQYF.

This chain joins TRBV10-2 and TRBJ2-3; D is possibly TRBD1 (5 bases). Germline CDR1 is WSHSY and CDR2 is SAAADI. The V end was cut by 4 bases, the J end by 2 bases, with 13 bases between. The CDR3 length is 15 residues. CDR3 DNA: TGCGCCAGCAGTGTCCGTGGGGCTTACACAGATACGCAGTATTTT. This gives the protein CASSVRGAYTDTQYF.

The chain has TRBV28 and TRBJ1-5, with no clear D. Germline CDR1 MDHEN, CDR2 SYDVKM. The CDR3 contains 11 residues. Trimming took 5 bases from V and 5 from J, leaving 4 bases between them. CDR3 DNA: TGTGCCAGCAGTCACTATCAGCCCCAGCATTTT. Its translation is CASSHYQPQHF.